This TCR beta chain was found in a study of blood T cells in healthy people across ages. Turning to the study itself: Through template switching, about one barcoded beta molecule was captured per two T cells, as measured in model experiments.

Donors gave approximately 9.9 milliliters of peripheral blood apiece. For the second PCR, which ran for 7 to 11 cycles, a sample-barcoded 5' primer and a J-beta primer mix were used. A 12-random-nucleotide template-switch adaptor tagged each cDNA molecule. TCRdb passed the 5' RACE reads through MiXCR, listing each CDR3 protein once. The sample comprises fewer than 950,000 distinct CDR3 sequences, 30% to 45% of which are singletons, and 10% to 15% rests with the top ten. With regard to this clonotype: Given a much more abundant clone one base away, this may be a read error.

The sample taken for sequencing was blood. The sequence was obtained from a man aged 18 to 30 in good health.

The CDR3 here is CASSKDLGQNYGYTF. In DNA form, the CDR3 reads TGCGCCAGCAGCAAAGATCTGGGCCAGAACTATGGCTACACCTTC. The chain employs TRBV4-3 and TRBJ1-2; D remains unclear. CDR1 and CDR2 from the germline V gene are LGHNA and YSLEER. CDR3 size: 15 residues.